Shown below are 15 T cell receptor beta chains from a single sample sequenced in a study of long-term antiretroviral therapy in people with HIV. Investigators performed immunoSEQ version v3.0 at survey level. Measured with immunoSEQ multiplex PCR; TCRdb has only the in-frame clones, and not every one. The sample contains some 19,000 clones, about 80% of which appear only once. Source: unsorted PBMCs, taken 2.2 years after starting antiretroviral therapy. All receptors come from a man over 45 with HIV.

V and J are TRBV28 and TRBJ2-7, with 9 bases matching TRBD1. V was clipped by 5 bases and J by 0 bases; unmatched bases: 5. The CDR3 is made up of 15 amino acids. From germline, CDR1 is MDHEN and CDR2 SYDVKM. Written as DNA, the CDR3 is TGTGCCAGCAGTCGGGACAGGGTGAGCTCCTACGAGCAGTACTTC. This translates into CASSRDRVSSYEQYF.

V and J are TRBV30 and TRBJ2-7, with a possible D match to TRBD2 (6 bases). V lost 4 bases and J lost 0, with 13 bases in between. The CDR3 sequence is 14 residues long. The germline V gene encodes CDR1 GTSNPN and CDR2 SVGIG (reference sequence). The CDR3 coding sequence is TGTGCCTGGAACTGGGACGGGAGCTCCTACGAGCAGTACTTC. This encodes CAWNWDGSSYEQYF.

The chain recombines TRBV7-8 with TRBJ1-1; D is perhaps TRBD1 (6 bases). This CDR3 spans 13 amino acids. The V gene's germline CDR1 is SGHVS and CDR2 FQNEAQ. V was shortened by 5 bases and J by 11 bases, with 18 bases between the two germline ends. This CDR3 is CASSGGTGRGAFF. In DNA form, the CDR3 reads TGTGCCAGCAGCGGAGGTACAGGAAGGGGGGCTTTCTTT.

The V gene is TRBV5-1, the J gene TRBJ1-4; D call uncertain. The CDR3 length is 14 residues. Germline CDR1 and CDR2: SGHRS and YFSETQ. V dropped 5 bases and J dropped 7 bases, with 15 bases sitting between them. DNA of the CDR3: TGCGCCAGCAGTCCAACCGACACGATTGAAAAACTGTTTTTT. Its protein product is CASSPTDTIEKLFF.

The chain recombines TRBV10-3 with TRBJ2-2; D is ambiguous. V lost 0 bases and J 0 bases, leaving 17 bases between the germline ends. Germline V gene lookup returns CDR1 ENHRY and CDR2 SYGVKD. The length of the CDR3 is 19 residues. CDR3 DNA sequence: TGTGCCATCAGTGAGTCGATTATATCGAACCCAACGAACACCGGGGAGCTGTTTTTT. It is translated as CAISESIISNPTNTGELFF.

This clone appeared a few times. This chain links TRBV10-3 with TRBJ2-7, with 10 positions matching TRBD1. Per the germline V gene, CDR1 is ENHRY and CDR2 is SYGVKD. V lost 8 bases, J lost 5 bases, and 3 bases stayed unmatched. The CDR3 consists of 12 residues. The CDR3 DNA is TGTGCCATCGGAGGGACAGGGGACGAGCAGTACTTC. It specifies CAIGGTGDEQYF.

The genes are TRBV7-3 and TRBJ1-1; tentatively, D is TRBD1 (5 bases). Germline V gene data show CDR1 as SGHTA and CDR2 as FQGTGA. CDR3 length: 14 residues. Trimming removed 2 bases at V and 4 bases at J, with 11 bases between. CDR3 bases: TGTGCCAGCAGCTTATGGGGGGTAAGCACTGAAGCTTTCTTT. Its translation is CASSLWGVSTEAFF.

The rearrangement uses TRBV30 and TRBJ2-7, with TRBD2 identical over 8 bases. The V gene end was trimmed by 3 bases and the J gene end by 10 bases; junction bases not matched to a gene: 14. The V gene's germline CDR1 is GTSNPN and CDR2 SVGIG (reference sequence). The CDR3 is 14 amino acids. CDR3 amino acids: CAWRRPRGGDIQYF. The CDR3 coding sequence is TGTGCCTGGAGGCGCCCCCGGGGGGGGGATATCCAGTACTTC. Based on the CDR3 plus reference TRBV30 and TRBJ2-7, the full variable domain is SQTIHQWPATLVQPVGSPLSLECTVEGTSNPNLYWYRQAAGRGLQLLFYSVGIGQISSEVPQNLSASRPQDRQFILSSKKLLLSDSGFYLCAWRRPRGGDIQYFGPGTRLTVT.

The CDR3 spells CASSLAPNRAVETQYF. CDR3 DNA sequence: TGCGCCAGCAGCTTGGCTCCCAACAGGGCGGTAGAGACCCAGTACTTC. This rearrangement joins TRBV5-1 to TRBJ2-5; possible D gene TRBD1, 6 bases. V was trimmed by 0 bases and J by 4 bases, leaving 16 bases between them. Germline V gene data show CDR1 as SGHRS and CDR2 as YFSETQ. The CDR3 sequence is 16 residues long.

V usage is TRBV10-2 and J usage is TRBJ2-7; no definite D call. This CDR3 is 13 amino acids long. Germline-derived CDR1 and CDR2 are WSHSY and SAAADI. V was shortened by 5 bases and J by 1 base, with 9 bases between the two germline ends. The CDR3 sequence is CASSRSDSYEQYF. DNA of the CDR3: TGCGCCAGCAGTCGGAGCGATTCCTACGAGCAGTACTTC.

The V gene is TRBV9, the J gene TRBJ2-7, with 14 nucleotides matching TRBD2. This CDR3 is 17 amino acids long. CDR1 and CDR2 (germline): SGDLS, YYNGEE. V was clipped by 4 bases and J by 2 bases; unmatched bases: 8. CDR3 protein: CASSPRTSGRNAYEQYF. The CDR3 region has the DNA TGTGCCAGCAGCCCCCGGACTAGCGGGAGGAACGCCTACGAGCAGTACTTC.

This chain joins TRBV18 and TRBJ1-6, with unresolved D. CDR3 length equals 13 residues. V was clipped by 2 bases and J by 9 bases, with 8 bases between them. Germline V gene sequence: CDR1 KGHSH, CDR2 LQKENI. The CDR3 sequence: CASSPRSFSPLHF. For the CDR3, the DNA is TGTGCCAGCTCACCAAGATCTTTTTCACCCCTCCACTTT.

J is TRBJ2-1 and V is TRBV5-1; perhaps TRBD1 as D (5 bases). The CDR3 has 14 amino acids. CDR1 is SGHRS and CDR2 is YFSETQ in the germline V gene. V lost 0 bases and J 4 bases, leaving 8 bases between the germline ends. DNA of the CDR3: TGCGCCAGCAGCTTGGCAGGGCGTTACAATGAGCAGTTCTTC. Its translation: CASSLAGRYNEQFF.

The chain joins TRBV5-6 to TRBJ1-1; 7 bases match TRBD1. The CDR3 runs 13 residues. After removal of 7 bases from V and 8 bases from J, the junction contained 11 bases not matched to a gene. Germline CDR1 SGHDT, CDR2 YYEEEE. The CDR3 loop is CASAPGGQLEAFF. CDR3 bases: TGTGCCAGCGCCCCTGGGGGACAGCTCGAAGCTTTCTTT. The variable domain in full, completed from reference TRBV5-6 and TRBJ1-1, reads DAGVTQSPTHLIKTRGQQVTLRCSPKSGHDTVSWYQQALGQGPQFIFQYYEEEERQRGNFPDRFSGHQFPNYSSELNVNALLLGDSALYLCASAPGGQLEAFFGQGTRLTVV.

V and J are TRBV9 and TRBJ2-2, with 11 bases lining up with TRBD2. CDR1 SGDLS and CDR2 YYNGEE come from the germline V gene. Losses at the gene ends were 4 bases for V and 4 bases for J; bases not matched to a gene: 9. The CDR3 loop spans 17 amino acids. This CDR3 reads CASSPSSGGARTGELFF. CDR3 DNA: TGTGCCAGCAGCCCCAGTAGCGGGGGGGCCCGCACCGGGGAGCTGTTTTTT.